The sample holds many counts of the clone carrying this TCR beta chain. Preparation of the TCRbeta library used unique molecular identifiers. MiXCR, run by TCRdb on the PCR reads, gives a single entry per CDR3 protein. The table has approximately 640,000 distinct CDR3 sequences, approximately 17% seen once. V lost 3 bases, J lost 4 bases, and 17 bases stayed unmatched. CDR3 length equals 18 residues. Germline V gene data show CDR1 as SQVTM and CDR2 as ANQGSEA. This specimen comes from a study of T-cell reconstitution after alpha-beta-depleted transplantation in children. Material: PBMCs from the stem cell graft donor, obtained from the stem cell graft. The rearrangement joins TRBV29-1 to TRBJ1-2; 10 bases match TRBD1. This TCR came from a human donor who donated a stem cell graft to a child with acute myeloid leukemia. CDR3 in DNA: TGCAGCGTTGATGAGGGACAGGGGTTTAATTCCCAGACCTATGGCTACACCTTC. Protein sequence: CSVDEGQGFNSQTYGYTF.